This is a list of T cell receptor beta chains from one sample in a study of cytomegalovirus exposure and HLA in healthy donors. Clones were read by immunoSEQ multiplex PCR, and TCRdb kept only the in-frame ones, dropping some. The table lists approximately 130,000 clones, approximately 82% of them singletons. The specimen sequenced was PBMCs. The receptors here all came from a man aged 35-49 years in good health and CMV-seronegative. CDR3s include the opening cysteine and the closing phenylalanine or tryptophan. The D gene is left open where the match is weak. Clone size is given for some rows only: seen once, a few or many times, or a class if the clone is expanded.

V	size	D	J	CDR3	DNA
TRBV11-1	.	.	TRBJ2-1	CASSLGWGDSNEQFF	TGTGCCAGCAGCTTAGGATGGGGCGACAGCAATGAGCAGTTCTTC
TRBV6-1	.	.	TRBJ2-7	CASRASGGTAEQYF	TGTGCCAGCAGGGCGAGTGGCGGGACAGCCGAGCAGTACTTC
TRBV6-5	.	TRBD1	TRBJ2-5	CASSYQSSTGFETQYF	TGTGCCAGCAGCTACCAAAGTTCGACAGGGTTTGAGACCCAGTACTTC
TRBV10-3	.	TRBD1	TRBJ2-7	CAIRQGDREQYF	TGTGCCATCAGGCAGGGGGATCGCGAGCAGTACTTC
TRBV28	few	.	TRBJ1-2	CASSFWTVYGYTF	TGTGCCAGCAGTTTTTGGACAGTCTATGGCTACACCTTC
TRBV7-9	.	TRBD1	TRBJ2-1	CSSSSPDRVWFF	TGTTCCAGCAGCTCCCCGGACAGGGTCTGGTTCTTC
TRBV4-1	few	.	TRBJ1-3	CASRDIRRAGNTIYF	TGCGCCAGCAGGGACATTAGGCGAGCTGGAAACACCATATATTTT
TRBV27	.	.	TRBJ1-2	CASSFLGGDGYTF	TGTGCCAGCAGTTTCCTGGGGGGAGATGGCTACACCTTC
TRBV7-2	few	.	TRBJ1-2	CASSFGTRGYTF	TGTGCCAGCAGCTTCGGGACACGTGGCTACACCTTC
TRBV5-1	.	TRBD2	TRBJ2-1	CASSLPSGSYEQFF	TGCGCCAGCAGCTTGCCTAGCGGGAGCTATGAGCAGTTCTTC
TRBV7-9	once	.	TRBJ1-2	CASSPPGPYGTTNYGYTF	TGTGCCAGCAGCCCACCAGGCCCCTACGGGACAACTAACTATGGCTACACCTTC
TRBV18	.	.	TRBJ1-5	CASSPLEGQPQHF	TGTGCCAGCTCACCTTTGGAGGGGCAGCCCCAGCATTTT
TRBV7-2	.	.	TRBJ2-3	CASSLVGGGLDTQYF	TGTGCCAGCAGCTTAGTAGGGGGGGGGCTAGATACGCAGTATTTT
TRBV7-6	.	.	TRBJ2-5	CASSYRVAGQETQYF	TGTGCCAGCAGCTACAGGGTGGCGGGCCAAGAGACCCAGTACTTC
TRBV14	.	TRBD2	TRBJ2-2	CASSQALAGGLRELFF	TGTGCCAGCAGCCAAGCCCTAGCGGGGGGGCTGAGGGAGCTGTTTTTT
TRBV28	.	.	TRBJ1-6	CASSSRQSGTPLHF	TGTGCCAGCAGTTCCAGACAATCCGGGACACCCCTCCACTTT
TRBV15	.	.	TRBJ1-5	CATSRVGGEYSNQPQHF	TGTGCCACCAGCAGAGTCGGGGGGGAGTATAGCAATCAGCCCCAGCATTTT
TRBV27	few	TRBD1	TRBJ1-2	CASSPGWTGDGYTF	TGTGCCAGCAGTCCGGGGTGGACAGGGGATGGCTACACCTTC
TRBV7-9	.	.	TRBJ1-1	CSSTQSGDTEAFF	TGTTCCAGCACCCAGTCAGGGGACACTGAAGCTTTCTTT
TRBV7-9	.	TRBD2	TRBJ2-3	CASSLSTSGGTSTDTQYF	TGTGCCAGCAGCTTAAGCACTAGCGGGGGGACTAGCACAGATACGCAGTATTTT
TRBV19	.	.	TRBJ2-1	CASSIASGSPPVGQFF	TGTGCCAGTAGTATAGCTTCCGGGAGCCCTCCCGTTGGACAGTTCTTC
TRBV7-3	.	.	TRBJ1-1	CAIGSGSPNTEAFF	TGTGCCATCGGGAGTGGCAGCCCGAACACTGAAGCTTTCTTT
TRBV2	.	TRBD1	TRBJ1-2	CASSSFYGQGKGYTF	TGTGCCAGCAGCTCTTTTTATGGACAGGGAAAAGGCTACACCTTC
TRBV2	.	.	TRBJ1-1	CASMGGQNTEAFF	TGTGCCAGCATGGGGGGGCAAAACACTGAAGCTTTCTTT
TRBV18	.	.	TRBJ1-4	CASSPPTVGEKLFF	TGTGCCAGCTCACCACCGACTGTTGGTGAAAAACTGTTTTTT
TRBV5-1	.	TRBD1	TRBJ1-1	CASSSTGTGNRNTEAFF	TGCGCCAGCAGCTCAACCGGGACAGGGAATCGCAACACTGAAGCTTTCTTT
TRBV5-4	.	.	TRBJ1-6	CASSLAGDLRSPLHF	TGTGCCAGCAGCTTGGCCGGGGATCTAAGGTCACCCCTCCACTTT
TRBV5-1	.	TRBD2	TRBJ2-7	CASSSPGPAGGYEQYF	TGCGCCAGCAGCTCCCCGGGTCCAGCGGGGGGTTACGAGCAGTACTTC
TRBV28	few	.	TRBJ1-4	CASNPGGFEKLFF	TGTGCCAGCAATCCCGGGGGATTCGAAAAACTGTTTTTT
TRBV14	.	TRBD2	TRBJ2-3	CASSRISGIVGTDTQYF	TGTGCCAGCAGCCGCATTAGCGGGATTGTGGGCACAGATACGCAGTATTTT
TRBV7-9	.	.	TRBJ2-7	CASSQMGHSSYEQYF	TGTGCCAGCAGCCAGATGGGGCATAGTAGCTACGAGCAGTACTTC
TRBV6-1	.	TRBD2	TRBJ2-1	CASSDPSGRAYNEQFF	TGTGCCAGCAGTGACCCTAGCGGGAGGGCCTACAATGAGCAGTTCTTC
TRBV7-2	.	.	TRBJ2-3	CASSERRGISTDTQYF	TGTGCCAGCAGCGAACGGAGAGGAATAAGCACAGATACGCAGTATTTT
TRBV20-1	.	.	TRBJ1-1	CSGQRGTEAFF	TGCAGTGGTCAAAGGGGGACTGAAGCTTTCTTT
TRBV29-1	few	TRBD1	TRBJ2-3	CSEHRGLSTDTQYF	TGCAGCGAACACAGGGGGCTTAGCACAGATACGCAGTATTTT
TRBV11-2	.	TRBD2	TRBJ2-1	CASSLVNGGTEQFF	TGTGCCAGCAGCTTAGTTAACGGGGGGACTGAGCAGTTCTTC
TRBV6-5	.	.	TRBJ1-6	CASNGGAQNSPLHF	TGTGCCAGCAATGGGGGGGCTCAGAATTCACCCCTCCACTTT
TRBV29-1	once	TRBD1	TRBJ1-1	CSVEGQGENTEAFF	TGCAGCGTTGAAGGACAGGGCGAGAACACTGAAGCTTTCTTT
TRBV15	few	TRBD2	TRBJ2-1	CATSKRRVAGAFLNEQFF	TGTGCCACCAGCAAAAGAAGGGTAGCGGGAGCTTTTCTCAATGAGCAGTTCTTC
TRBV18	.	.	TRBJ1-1	CASSTSTALNTEAFF	TGTGCCAGCTCAACCTCCACAGCTCTAAACACTGAAGCTTTCTTT
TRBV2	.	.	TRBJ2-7	CASRENSYEQYF	TGTGCCAGCAGGGAAAACAGTTACGAGCAGTACTTC
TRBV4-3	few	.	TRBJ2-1	CASTIDRESSYNEQFF	TGCGCCAGCACCATAGACCGGGAGAGCTCCTACAATGAGCAGTTCTTC
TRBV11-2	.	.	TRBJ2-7	CASSLSQSYRTGDSYEQYF	TGTGCCAGCAGCCTTTCCCAATCCTACCGGACGGGGGACTCCTACGAGCAGTACTTC
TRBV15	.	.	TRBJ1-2	CATSSPPPRGAHGYTF	TGTGCCACCAGCAGTCCCCCCCCACGGGGGGCGCATGGTTACACCTTC
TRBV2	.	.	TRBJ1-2	CASLGLRYGYTF	TGTGCCAGTCTGGGGCTTCGGTATGGCTACACCTTC
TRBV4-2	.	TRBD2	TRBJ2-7	CASSQRGPGLAGVYEQYF	TGTGCCAGCAGCCAAAGGGGCCCGGGACTAGCGGGAGTTTACGAGCAGTACTTC